The T cell receptor beta chain described here comes from a study of T cell changes during pregnancy in multiple sclerosis. Here immunoSEQ multiplex PCR was the method, and the copy in TCRdb shows in-frame clones only, minus some. Among about 85,000 clones, 80% to 95% were seen once, and the ten largest hold 2.5% to 3%. The sequences come from peripheral blood, collected in the first trimester of pregnancy. The TCR was taken from a female donor with multiple sclerosis, enrolled in a pregnancy study.

The CDR3 reads CASSLVGGPSETQYF. The CDR3 DNA is TGTGCCAGCAGCTTAGTAGGAGGGCCGTCGGAGACCCAGTACTTC. The V gene is TRBV7-2, the J gene TRBJ2-5; weak D call: TRBD2 (6 bases). This CDR3 has 15 residues. The germline V gene encodes CDR1 SGHTA and CDR2 FQGNSA. V dropped 1 base and J dropped 5 bases, with 14 bases sitting between them.